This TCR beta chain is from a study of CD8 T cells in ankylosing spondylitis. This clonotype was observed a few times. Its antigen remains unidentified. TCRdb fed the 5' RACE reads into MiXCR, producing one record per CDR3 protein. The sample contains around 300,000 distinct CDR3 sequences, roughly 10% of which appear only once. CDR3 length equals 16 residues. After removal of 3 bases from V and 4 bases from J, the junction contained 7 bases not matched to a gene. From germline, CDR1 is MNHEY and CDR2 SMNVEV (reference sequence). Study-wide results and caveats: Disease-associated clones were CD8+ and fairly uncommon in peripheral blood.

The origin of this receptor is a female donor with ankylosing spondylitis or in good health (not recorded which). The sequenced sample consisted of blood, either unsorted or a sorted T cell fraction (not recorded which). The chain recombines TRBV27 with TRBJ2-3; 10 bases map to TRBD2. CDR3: CASSFLAGVGPDTQYF. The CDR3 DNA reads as TGTGCCAGCAGTTTTCTAGCGGGGGTCGGGCCAGATACGCAGTATTTT.